This is a list of T cell receptor beta chains from one sample in a study of T cell responses to AZD1222 COVID-19 vaccine. The table came from immunoSEQ multiplex PCR; TCRdb's copy has only in-frame clones and leaves some out. Of about 190,000 clones in the sample, 85% to 95% were seen once. This material consisted of peripheral blood, taken on day 0 of AZD1222 vaccination. These TCRs come from an adult in good health. The CDR3 runs from the conserved cysteine through the conserved F or W. D genes are given only for firm matches. Only part of the rows carry a size: once, few, many, or a class if the clone is expanded.

v_gene	j_gene	d_gene	abundance	CDR3nt	CDR3aa
TRBV19	TRBJ1-1	-	-	TGTGCCAGTCATCGGACAGTCATGAACACTGAAGCTTTCTTT	CASHRTVMNTEAFF
TRBV11-3	TRBJ2-2	-	-	TGTGCCAGCAGCCGTAGGGGGGGGCTGGACACCGGGGAGCTGTTTTTT	CASSRRGGLDTGELFF
TRBV5-6	TRBJ1-5	TRBD1	-	TGTGCCAGCAGCCGCGGGGGACAGGGGGCGAACAATCAGCCCCAGCATTTT	CASSRGGQGANNQPQHF
TRBV30	TRBJ2-3	TRBD2	-	TGTGCCTGGAGTGGGACTAGCGGGAGCACAGATACGCAGTATTTT	CAWSGTSGSTDTQYF
TRBV7-2	TRBJ2-7	TRBD2	-	TGTGCCAGCAGCTTAGGACTAGCGAGCACCTACGAGCAGTACTTC	CASSLGLASTYEQYF
TRBV25-1	TRBJ2-7	TRBD1	few	TGTGCCAGCAGTGCATCCAGAGGACAGGGATCTTACGAGCAGTACTTC	CASSASRGQGSYEQYF
TRBV6-4	TRBJ1-3	-	-	TGTGCCAGCCACCTTAGACGGGTAGTTGTCTCTGGAAACACCATATATTTT	CASHLRRVVVSGNTIYF
TRBV27	TRBJ2-2	TRBD2	-	TGTGCCAGCAGTTTATTACTAGCGGGAGACACCGGGGAGCTGTTTTTT	CASSLLLAGDTGELFF
TRBV5-3	TRBJ2-2	-	-	TGTGCCAGAAGCTTTAGTGGACGAGCCACCGGGGAGCTGTTTTTT	CARSFSGRATGELFF
TRBV4-3	TRBJ1-2	TRBD1	-	TGCGCCAGCAGCCAAGGGACAGGGGGTGGCTATGGCTACACCTTC	CASSQGTGGGYGYTF
TRBV4-2	TRBJ2-3	-	-	TGTGCCAGCAGCCTAGAGATAGCAGATACGCAGTATTTT	CASSLEIADTQYF
TRBV9	TRBJ1-4	TRBD1	-	TGTGCCAGCAGCCCCCGCTTAGGGGGCGCCCATCCAACTAATGAAAAACTGTTTTTT	CASSPRLGGAHPTNEKLFF
TRBV5-1	TRBJ1-6	-	-	TGCGCCAGCAGCTTGGCCGAAGAGACACCCCTCCACTTT	CASSLAEETPLHF
TRBV7-6	TRBJ2-7	TRBD1	-	TGTGCCAGCAGCTTAGGCCCCGGGACAGGCTTTACCTACGAGCAGTACTTC	CASSLGPGTGFTYEQYF
TRBV29-1	TRBJ1-3	-	-	TGCAGCGTTGAATCTGGAAACACCATATATTTT	CSVESGNTIYF
TRBV27	TRBJ2-1	-	-	TGTGCCAGCAGTGGCTCGGGTGAGCAGTTCTTC	CASSGSGEQFF
TRBV20-1	TRBJ1-5	TRBD1	-	TGCAGTGCTAGTGATCGGACAGGTGCGAATCAGCCCCAGCATTTT	CSASDRTGANQPQHF
TRBV5-1	TRBJ1-2	-	few	TGCGCCAGCAGCCCGATGTTGGGGGGAGGTGATGGCTACACCTTC	CASSPMLGGGDGYTF
TRBV14	TRBJ1-6	-	-	TGTGCCAGCAGCCTGGACCGGACCTATAATTCACCCCTCCACTTT	CASSLDRTYNSPLHF
TRBV13	TRBJ1-1	-	-	TGTGCCAGCAGCTTAAACGCAGCGAACACTGAAGCTTTCTTT	CASSLNAANTEAFF
TRBV15	TRBJ2-7	TRBD1	-	TGTGCCACCAGCAGAGATACAGGGGGCTATAACGAGCAGTACTTC	CATSRDTGGYNEQYF
TRBV7-8	TRBJ2-2	TRBD2	-	TGTGCCAGCAGAAGACTAGCGGTCACCGGGGAGCTGTTTTTT	CASRRLAVTGELFF
TRBV28	TRBJ1-2	TRBD1	-	TGTGCCAGCAGTTCGAGGTGGACAGGCTATGGCTACACCTTC	CASSSRWTGYGYTF
TRBV15	TRBJ2-7	-	-	TGTGCCACCAGCAGAGACAGGGTCAACGAGCAGTACTTC	CATSRDRVNEQYF
TRBV5-1	TRBJ2-1	-	-	TGCGCCAGCAGCTTGGTAACGGTCGCTAGCGCCTACAATGAGCAGTTCTTC	CASSLVTVASAYNEQFF
TRBV28	TRBJ1-5	-	-	TGTGCCAGCAGACGAGATAATAGCAATCAGCCCCAGCATTTT	CASRRDNSNQPQHF
TRBV6-5	TRBJ2-1	-	-	TGTGCCAGCAGTTACTTAGGAGTATCCCCCAATGAGCAGTTCTTC	CASSYLGVSPNEQFF
TRBV21-1	TRBJ2-7	-	-	TGTGCCAGCAGCAAAGCCGGCAGGGCAACCTACGAGCAGTACTTC	CASSKAGRATYEQYF
TRBV20-1	TRBJ2-5	TRBD2	-	TGCAGTGCTAGTTTCGATAGCGGGACGCAAGAGACCCAGTACTTC	CSASFDSGTQETQYF
TRBV6-1	TRBJ2-1	-	once	TGTGCCAGCAGTGAAAACGTAGGCGGTGGCAATGAGCAGTTCTTC	CASSENVGGGNEQFF
TRBV6-5	TRBJ1-3	TRBD1	-	TGTGCCAGCGTAACCGACAGGGTCCTGGGGACCATATATTTT	CASVTDRVLGTIYF
TRBV20-1	TRBJ2-7	-	-	TGCAGTGCTAGGGGTGGGTACGAGCAGTACTTC	CSARGGYEQYF
TRBV9	TRBJ2-1	TRBD2	-	TGTGCCAGCAGCGTAGGGGGGACTAGCGGGAGGCCCACATACAATGAGCAGTTCTTC	CASSVGGTSGRPTYNEQFF
TRBV2	TRBJ1-4	TRBD1	-	TGTGCCAGCAGACACGGGACAGATGGAACGGCAAAACTGTTTTTT	CASRHGTDGTAKLFF
TRBV6-5	TRBJ2-1	TRBD2	-	TGTGCCAGTCGGCCTAGCGGTCAATACAATGAGCAGTTCTTC	CASRPSGQYNEQFF
TRBV11-3	TRBJ2-1	-	-	TGTGCCAGCAGCTTAGATCGAGAAGGGTACAATGAGCAGTTCTTC	CASSLDREGYNEQFF
TRBV15	TRBJ2-7	-	-	TGTGCCACCAGCAGAGATCACGGCTACGAGCAGTACTTC	CATSRDHGYEQYF
TRBV5-5	TRBJ1-1	-	-	TGTGCCAGCAGCTCAATCTCTACCACAGGGTACACTGAAGCTTTCTTT	CASSSISTTGYTEAFF
TRBV18	TRBJ2-7	-	-	TGTGCCAGCTCACCTAAACGACAGGCCTCTTCCTACGAGCAGTACTTC	CASSPKRQASSYEQYF
TRBV25-1	TRBJ1-2	-	-	TGTGCCAGCAGGGACAGCTTAAATTATGGCTACACCTTC	CASRDSLNYGYTF
TRBV5-1	TRBJ2-3	-	-	TGCGCCAGCAGCTCGGGGCGGGGCGGGACCCACACAGATACGCAGTATTTT	CASSSGRGGTHTDTQYF
TRBV4-3	TRBJ1-6	-	-	TGCGCCAGCAGCCAAGATAGGGGTTATAATTCACCCCTCCACTTT	CASSQDRGYNSPLHF
TRBV6-5	TRBJ1-1	TRBD1	-	TGTGCCAGCAGCCGAGGACAGGGGAGAACTGAAGCTTTCTTT	CASSRGQGRTEAFF
TRBV20-1	TRBJ2-1	TRBD2	-	TGCAGCCGCGGGACCCTAGCGGGCCAGTTCTTC	CSRGTLAGQFF
TRBV28	TRBJ1-2	-	once	TGTGCCAGCAGAGGGACTTCGGACTATGGCTACACCTTC	CASRGTSDYGYTF
TRBV19	TRBJ1-5	TRBD1	-	TGTGCCAGTAGTATGGAAGGGACAGTCAGCAATCAGCCCCAGCATTTT	CASSMEGTVSNQPQHF
TRBV28	TRBJ1-4	-	-	TGTGCCAGCAGTTTAGCGGGGGGGAGTAGGGAAAAACTGTTTTTT	CASSLAGGSREKLFF
TRBV2	TRBJ2-5	-	-	TGTGCCAGCAGTGAAAGCTCCATCCTTGAGACCCAGTACTTC	CASSESSILETQYF
TRBV27	TRBJ2-7	-	-	TGTGCCAGCAGCCTTGACCTACGATCCAACGAGCAGTACTTC	CASSLDLRSNEQYF
TRBV6-2/TRBV6-3	TRBJ2-1	-	-	TGTGCCAGCAGTTACTCGGTGGCGACCGGAATTTACAATGAGCAGTTCTTC	CASSYSVATGIYNEQFF
TRBV6-5	TRBJ1-1	-	few	TGTGCCAGCACTCTTGTGCAGAACACTGAAGCTTTCTTT	CASTLVQNTEAFF
TRBV19	TRBJ1-5	-	-	TGTGCCAGTAATCGGCGCCGTGGGGGCAATCAGCCCCAGCATTTT	CASNRRRGGNQPQHF
TRBV7-3	TRBJ2-7	-	-	TGTGCCAGCAGCCCAATATCACAAGCGGTACCTGGGAACCACGAGCAGTACTTC	CASSPISQAVPGNHEQYF
TRBV27	TRBJ1-2	TRBD1	-	TGTGCCAGCAGTTTCCACAGGGGATATGGCTACACCTTC	CASSFHRGYGYTF
TRBV5-1	TRBJ1-2	-	-	TGCGCCAGCAGCGACGGGGTTAGCTACACCTTC	CASSDGVSYTF